The TCR beta chain under discussion was sequenced for a study of cytotoxic CD8 clonotypes in ibrutinib-treated CLL. The study, taken as a whole, reports: A difference in sampling times existed between sustained-remission and progressing patients.

The germline V gene encodes CDR1 SGDLS and CDR2 YYNGEE. There are 16 residues in the CDR3. Between the trimmed V and J ends, which lost 4 bases and 3 bases, there was a span of 18 bases. Of note for this clone: Its antigen is not known.

Libraries were prepared by immunoSEQ multiplex PCR; TCRdb keeps only in-frame clonotypes and omits some of them. The table has fewer than 50,000 clones, roughly three quarters seen once. Specimen: PBMCs, collected after 12 months of ibrutinib treatment. The chain links TRBV9 to TRBJ2-3; tentative D call: TRBD1 (6 bases). The clonotype originates from a human donor with chronic lymphocytic leukemia. The CDR3 spells CASSTSQGRKTDTQYF. The CDR3 DNA reads TGTGCCAGCAGCACATCCCAGGGGCGGAAAACAGATACGCAGTATTTT.